This entry is about one T cell receptor beta chain. Using immunoSEQ multiplex PCR, the repertoire was profiled, and TCRdb retains in-frame clones only, with some absent. The sample shows 200,000 to 250,000 clones, 75% to 90% of them seen only once. This sample was taken from a study of blood T cell repertoires in COVID-19. Study-level background: Material from acute and convalescent COVID-19 was sourced from the United States, Italy and Spain. T cells, B-cell-depleted T cells, or PBMCs supplied cDNA or gDNA.

This CDR3 is built from 15 residues. Germline CDR1 LNHDA, CDR2 SQIVND (reference sequence). V gave up 3 bases and J gave up 6 bases, with 17 bases separating them. V usage is TRBV19 and J usage is TRBJ1-2, with D maybe TRBD1 (5 bases). This receptor was identified in a woman between 25 and 40 years old who had recovered from COVID-19. The sample comprised peripheral blood. The CDR3 bases are TGTGCCAGTAGTATTCTGTCCCAGGGCGCGGATGGCTACACCTTC. Translation: CASSILSQGADGYTF.